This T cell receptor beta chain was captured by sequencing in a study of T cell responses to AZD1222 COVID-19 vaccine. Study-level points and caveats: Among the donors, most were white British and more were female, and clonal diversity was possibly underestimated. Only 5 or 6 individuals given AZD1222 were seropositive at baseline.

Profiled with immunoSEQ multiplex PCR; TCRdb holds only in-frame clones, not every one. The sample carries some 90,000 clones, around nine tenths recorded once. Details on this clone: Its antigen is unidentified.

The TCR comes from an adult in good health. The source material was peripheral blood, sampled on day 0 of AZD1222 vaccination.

DNA of the CDR3: TGTGCCACCTCTCCCACCGGACAGGGACTCTACACCTTC. Its translation: CATSPTGQGLYTF. The V gene is TRBV10-3, the J gene TRBJ1-2; 8 positions agree with TRBD1. V was clipped by 10 bases and J by 10 bases; unmatched bases: 14. Looked up from germline, CDR1 is ENHRY and CDR2 is SYGVKD. The CDR3 has 13 residues.